Sequencing of this T cell receptor beta chain was carried out in a study of shared clonotypes between healthy human individuals. CDR1 and CDR2 (germline): MDHEN, SYDVKM. The CDR3 sequence is 13 residues long. Trimming took off 5 bases at V and 0 bases at J, with 8 bases between the two ends. Broader study findings: How much donors shared clonotypes was expected to be affected by sequencing depth.

The donors were all Caucasian adults (living in Nashville, Tennessee). Genomic DNA from each subset was divided evenly over several immunoSEQ plates. Per the authors' pipeline: From ImmunoSEQ came sequences covering only the junction and carrying no quality scores, so filtering differed. Sequenced by immunoSEQ multiplex PCR; TCRdb stores in-frame clones only, minus some. V, J and clone size reflect that table, while D and trimming were determined from the DNA. The data show hundreds of thousands of clones, around 81% seen once. Comment on this clone: The antigen remains undetermined. Other nucleotide sequences from this sample produce the same CDR3.

The chain joins TRBV28 to TRBJ2-7; D is uncertain. The TCR originated in a woman aged 40 to 49 in good health. Some clones in this sample may be carry-over from other donors' samples. The sample comprised PBMCs. DNA for the CDR3: TGTGCCAGCAGTCCACCTAGCTCCTACGAGCAGTACTTC. Its protein product is CASSPPSSYEQYF.